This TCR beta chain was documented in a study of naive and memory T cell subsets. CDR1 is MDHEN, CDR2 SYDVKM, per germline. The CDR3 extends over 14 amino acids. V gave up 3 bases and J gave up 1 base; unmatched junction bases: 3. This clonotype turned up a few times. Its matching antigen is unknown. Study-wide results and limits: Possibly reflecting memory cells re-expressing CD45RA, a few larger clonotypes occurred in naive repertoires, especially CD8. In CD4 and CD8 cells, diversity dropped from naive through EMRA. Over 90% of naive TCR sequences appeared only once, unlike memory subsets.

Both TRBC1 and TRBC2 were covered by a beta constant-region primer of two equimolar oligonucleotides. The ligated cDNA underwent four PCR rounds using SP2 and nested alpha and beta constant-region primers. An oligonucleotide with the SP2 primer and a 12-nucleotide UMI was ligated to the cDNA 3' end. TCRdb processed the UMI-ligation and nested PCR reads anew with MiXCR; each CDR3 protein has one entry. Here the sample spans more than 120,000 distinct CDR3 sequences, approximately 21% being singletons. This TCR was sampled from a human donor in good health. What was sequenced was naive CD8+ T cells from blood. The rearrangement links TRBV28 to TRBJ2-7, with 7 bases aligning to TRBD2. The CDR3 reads CASSFRGRSYEQYF. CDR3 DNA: TGTGCCAGCAGTTTCCGCGGGAGATCCTACGAGCAGTACTTC.